One T cell receptor beta chain is described in this entry. Its antigen remains unknown. The read is 3 residues too short to cover the CDR3 end, so that end is filled in from the germline J gene. This record comes from a study of T cells in women clearing cervical HPV infection. Looking at the study overall: Cases were women with histologically confirmed HPV16-related CIN3 or worse, including a couple of invasive cancers. No precancer developed; the control's incident HPV16 infection cleared within 12 months.

Study findings and constraints: Controls had more TRBV6-7 (approximately 0.15%) than cases (about 0.11%). CIN3+ cases had significantly higher TCR repertoire richness than controls, but evenness did not differ.

V lost 8 bases to trimming and J lost 8 bases; unmatched junction nucleotides: 10. Germline values: CDR1 SQVTM, CDR2 ANQGSEA. The CDR3 contains 13 residues. The repertoire was sequenced with immunoSEQ multiplex PCR; TCRdb's copy has only in-frame clones and lacks some. This table lists 25,000 to 35,000 clones. Sequencing was done on a sample of blood buffy coat. This TCR derives from a woman aged 18 to 75 with a cervical HPV16 infection that either progressed to CIN3+ or cleared (not recorded which). The V and J genes are TRBV29-1 and TRBJ2-1; 9 bases are a match to TRBD1. The CDR3 bases that were read are TGCAGCCAGGGGACAGGGAGGTTCGATGAG. Protein product: CSQGTGRFDE. The whole CDR3 reads CSQGTGRFDEQFF.